This TCR beta chain was captured by sequencing in a study of technical replicates of blood from a few donors. V was trimmed by 0 bases and J by 2 bases, leaving 6 bases between them. The CDR3 has 14 amino acids. Per the germline V gene, CDR1 is SGHRS and CDR2 is YFSETQ. The data were produced by immunoSEQ multiplex PCR, yet TCRdb's version contains in-frame clones alone and is incomplete. The sample includes nearly 95,000 clones, roughly 95% of them seen just once. The TCR comes from a human donor in good health. This chain uses TRBV5-1 with TRBJ2-1, with a possible D match to TRBD2 (6 bases). Material for sequencing was T cells isolated from PBMCs. CDR3 in amino acids: CASSLGLAYNEQFF. The CDR3 DNA reads as TGCGCCAGCAGCTTGGGACTAGCCTACAATGAGCAGTTCTTC.